One and the same sample provided the 20 T cell receptor beta chains below, sequenced in a study of Ad26.COV2.S vaccination and SARS-CoV-2 variants. Indicated treatment: 19 received Ad26.COV2.S at low or high dose, single or two shots; five or six received placebo; per-sample allocation not given. Samples analyzed were those drawn on day 63 after the first vaccine or placebo injection. Sequencing was performed with immunoSEQ multiplex PCR; in TCRdb, only in-frame clones are kept and a portion is missing. Here the sample spans some 390,000 clones, around nine tenths being singletons. The source was peripheral blood, collected in a trial of Ad26.COV2.S vaccine versus placebo. These receptors all stem from a person aged 18-60 years who received the Ad26.COV2.S COVID-19 vaccine or a placebo.

The chain has TRBV5-1 and TRBJ2-7, with a possible D match to TRBD2 (6 bases). Trimming took off 5 bases at V and 2 bases at J, with 11 bases between the two ends. The germline V gene has CDR1 SGHRS and CDR2 YFSETQ. The CDR3 covers 13 residues. The CDR3 spells CASRPGGAYEQYF. In nucleotides, the CDR3 is TGCGCCAGCAGGCCCGGAGGGGCCTACGAGCAGTACTTC.

The chain links TRBV3-1 (or the pseudogene TRBV3-2) to TRBJ2-1; 9 bases are shared with TRBD2. The length of the CDR3 is 15 residues. Looked up from germline, CDR1 is LGHDT and CDR2 is YNNKEL (reference sequence). Losses at the gene ends were 3 bases for V and 6 bases for J; bases not matched to a gene: 6. CDR3 protein: CASSHLAGRVNEQFF. CDR3 in DNA: TGTGCCAGCAGCCACCTAGCGGGAAGAGTCAATGAGCAGTTCTTC.

This chain joins TRBV18 and TRBJ2-7; 8 bases align to TRBD1. Germline V lookup: CDR1 KGHSH, CDR2 LQKENI. The CDR3 is 16 residues long. V was clipped by 4 bases and J by 1 base; unmatched bases: 9. The CDR3 protein is CASSRWETGESYEQYF. The DNA of the CDR3 is TGTGCCAGCTCACGGTGGGAGACAGGGGAATCCTACGAGCAGTACTTC. The variable domain in full, completed from reference TRBV18 and TRBJ2-7, reads NAGVMQNPRHLVRRRGQEARLRCSPMKGHSHVYWYRQLPEEGLKFMVYLQKENIIDESGMPKERFSAEFPKEGPSILRIQQVVRGDSAAYFCASSRWETGESYEQYFGPGTRLTVT.

V usage is TRBV28 and J usage is TRBJ2-2; D is ambiguous. With 1 base removed from V and 8 bases from J, the gap between germline ends came to 8 bases. Germline CDR1 and CDR2: MDHEN and SYDVKM. This CDR3 region has 13 residues. The CDR3 coding sequence is TGTGCCAGCAGTTTATCAGCGAGAGGGGAGCTGTTTTTT. The encoded protein is CASSLSARGELFF.

V usage is TRBV6-6 and J usage is TRBJ1-3; D perhaps matches TRBD1 (5 bases). V lost 6 bases and J lost 1, with 13 bases in between. The CDR3 consists of 15 residues. CDR1 and CDR2 from the germline V gene are MNHNY and SVGAGI (reference sequence). CDR3 region: CASRITGLSGNTIYF. The CDR3 DNA follows: TGTGCCAGCAGGATAACAGGACTGTCTGGAAACACCATATATTTT.

V is TRBV6-2 or TRBV6-3 and J is TRBJ2-7; 9 bases line up with TRBD1. Losses at the gene ends were 5 bases for V and 3 bases for J; bases not matched to a gene: 2. The CDR3 sequence is 13 residues long. Germline V gene sequence: CDR1 MNHEY, CDR2 SVGEGT. In DNA form, the CDR3 reads TGTGCCAGCAGTAGGGGACAGGGCTACGAGCAGTACTTC. This codes for CASSRGQGYEQYF.

The genes are TRBV29-1 and TRBJ2-1; 12 nucleotides match TRBD2. V trimming: 6 bases; J trimming: 6 bases; junction bases outside the gene matches: 3. The germline gives CDR1 SQVTM, CDR2 ANQGSEA. This CDR3 region has 13 residues. CDR3 sequence reads: CSVSGLAGNEQFF. The CDR3 DNA sequence: TGCAGCGTATCGGGACTAGCGGGCAATGAGCAGTTCTTC.

The V gene is TRBV6-5, the J gene TRBJ2-1; 9 positions agree with TRBD2. The CDR3 contains 15 residues. CDR1 is MNHEY, CDR2 SVGAGI, per germline. J lost 2 bases, V lost 4 bases, and 3 bases had no gene match. DNA of the CDR3: TGTGCCAGCAGTTCGTCTAGCGGGACCTACAATGAGCAGTTCTTC. The encoded protein is CASSSSSGTYNEQFF.

The chain employs TRBV6-5 and TRBJ2-3; D may be TRBD1 (6 bases). The CDR3 totals 15 residues. Germline values: CDR1 MNHEY, CDR2 SVGAGI. V shed 6 bases and J shed 4 bases, with 17 bases lying between them. DNA of the CDR3: TGTGCCAGCAGATACAGGGCTTCACCATCAGATACGCAGTATTTT. The encoded protein is CASRYRASPSDTQYF.

The V call is TRBV5-1, the J call TRBJ2-5; D is unclear. With 2 bases removed from V and 4 bases from J, the gap between germline ends came to 9 bases. CDR1 is SGHRS and CDR2 is YFSETQ in the germline V gene. The CDR3 runs 13 residues. CDR3: CASSFNRGETQYF. CDR3 coding DNA: TGCGCCAGCAGCTTCAACAGAGGAGAGACCCAGTACTTC.

CDR3 sequence: CASKASVGYNEQFF. The CDR3 DNA reads as TGTGCCAGTAAAGCTAGCGTGGGCTACAATGAGCAGTTCTTC. The chain combines TRBV19 with TRBJ2-1, with TRBD2 as a possible D gene (6 bases). V lost 7 bases and J lost 3, with 13 bases in between. This CDR3 is 14 amino acids long. CDR1 and CDR2 (germline): LNHDA, SQIVND (reference sequence).

As concerns this clone: Since the CDR3 does not end with the conserved phenylalanine or tryptophan, this likely comes from a read error. The limits of the CDR3 on the DNA are not certain, so only TCRdb's listed CDR3 is given. V usage is TRBV4-3 and J usage is TRBJ2-3; the D call TRBD2 from the table was never checked on the DNA. The CDR3 is made up of 13 amino acids, end residues included. Per germline, CDR1 LGHNA and CDR2 YSLEER. CDR3 in amino acids: CASSQADREGLSL.

This sequence joins TRBV6-5 and TRBJ1-6; a possible D gene is TRBD1 (6 bases). Trimming removed 6 bases from V and 9 bases from J, with 15 bases in between. CDR1 is MNHEY, CDR2 SVGAGI, per germline. The CDR3 runs to 14 residues. CDR3 amino acids: CASSQQGLGSPLHF. CDR3 nucleotide sequence: TGTGCCAGCAGCCAACAGGGTTTGGGTTCACCCCTCCACTTT.

The J gene is TRBJ1-3, the V gene TRBV19; tentatively, D is TRBD1 (6 bases). This CDR3 is built from 17 residues. The germline gives CDR1 LNHDA, CDR2 SQIVND (reference sequence). V was cut by 9 bases and J by 2 bases, with 23 bases left in between. The CDR3 region is CASKTWGQGPAGNTIYF. In nucleotides, the CDR3 is TGTGCCAGCAAAACCTGGGGACAAGGTCCCGCTGGAAACACCATATATTTT.

With regard to this clone: This sample also contains other DNA sequences that code for the same CDR3. J is TRBJ1-1 and V is TRBV27, with a possible D match to TRBD1 (5 bases). V was cut by 2 bases and J by 1 base, with 8 bases left in between. The V gene's germline CDR1 is MNHEY and CDR2 SMNVEV (reference sequence). The CDR3 consists of 14 residues. The CDR3 nucleotides are TGTGCCAGCAGTTTAACGGGGGGGAACACTGAAGCTTTCTTT. The encoded protein is CASSLTGGNTEAFF.

The V and J genes are TRBV5-6 and TRBJ2-7, with 8 bases lining up with TRBD1. Trimming took 6 bases from V and 2 from J; bases not matched to a gene: 13. CDR1 is SGHDT, CDR2 YYEEEE, per germline. This CDR3 is 16 amino acids long. CDR3 bases: TGTGCCAGCACCCGCTGGGGGCAGGGGGCCACCTACGAGCAGTACTTC. It yields the protein CASTRWGQGATYEQYF.

In its sample, this clone was seen a few times. The chain links TRBV5-5 to TRBJ2-1; D is possibly TRBD2 (6 bases). The length of the CDR3 is 13 residues. V was pared by 3 bases and J by 9 bases, with 13 bases between. Germline V lookup: CDR1 SGHKS, CDR2 YYEKEE (reference sequence). The CDR3 loop reads CASSSTSIGEQFF. CDR3 nucleotides: TGTGCCAGCAGCTCGACTAGTATCGGTGAGCAGTTCTTC.

The CDR3 coding sequence is TGCGCCAGCAGCTTGGAACCGGGAGGACCGGATGGCTACACCTTC. Amino acid sequence: CASSLEPGGPDGYTF. V and J are TRBV5-1 and TRBJ1-2; D unclear. Germline assignment: CDR1 SGHRS and CDR2 YFSETQ. Between the trimmed V and J ends, which lost 0 bases and 6 bases, there was a span of 15 bases. This CDR3 contains 15 residues.

The rearrangement links TRBV6-8 to TRBJ2-1; perhaps TRBD2 as D (7 bases). Germline CDR1 and CDR2: MNHGY and SAAAGT. The CDR3 contains 19 residues. Trimming took off 5 bases at V and 2 bases at J, with 25 bases between the two ends. In nucleotides, the CDR3 is TGTGCCAGCAGTCCCCTCTGGGGGGGCAGACGAGGCACCTACAATGAGCAGTTCTTC. Amino acids: CASSPLWGGRRGTYNEQFF.

The CDR3 loop is CASSVQGSDSTDTQYF. As DNA, the CDR3 is TGTGCCAGCAGCGTACAGGGGTCCGACAGCACAGATACGCAGTATTTT. J is TRBJ2-3 and V is TRBV9; TRBD1 is a possible D gene (6 bases). Germline V gene sequence: CDR1 SGDLS, CDR2 YYNGEE. V lost 1 base and J lost 0, with 12 bases in between. The CDR3 contains 16 residues. The full variable domain, its missing parts supplied by reference TRBV9 and TRBJ2-3, is DSGVTQTPKHLITATGQRVTLRCSPRSGDLSVYWYQQSLDQGLQFLIQYYNGEERAKGNILERFSAQQFPDLHSELNLSSLELGDSALYFCASSVQGSDSTDTQYFGPGTRLTVL.